This T cell receptor beta chain was captured in a study of yellow fever vaccine responses in identical twins. TCRdb re-called the RT-PCR reads through MiXCR, storing one row per CDR3 protein. The table has roughly 660 distinct CDR3 sequences, over 85% seen once. Broader study findings: Each twin's T cell response to the vaccine was reported to look partly convergent and partly personalized.

This clonotype has just one count. What it binds is unknown. The V end lost 5 bases, the J end lost 0 bases, and 12 bases lay between the germline ends. The CDR3 covers 15 residues. In germline, CDR1 is SEHNR, CDR2 FQNEAQ (reference sequence). This chain uses TRBV7-9 with TRBJ2-3, with D tentatively TRBD2 (5 bases). The sample here was T cells from blood (PBMCs), unsorted or a sorted subset (not recorded which), taken before or after yellow fever vaccination (not recorded which). This clonotype was obtained from a woman under 30 who received the yellow fever vaccine. The CDR3 DNA is TGTGCCAGCAGCCTCGAGGGCCAAAGCACAGATACGCAGTATTTT. Residues: CASSLEGQSTDTQYF.